This T cell receptor (beta chain) was documented in a study of blood T cell repertoires in COVID-19. Study summary: Some COVID-19 samples were acute and others convalescent; all came from the United States, Italy and Spain. The analysed material was cDNA or gDNA that came from T cells, B-cell-depleted T cells, or PBMCs.

Per the original data handling: Reference gene primer amplification in the assay estimated nucleated cell counts. The table came from immunoSEQ multiplex PCR; TCRdb's copy has only in-frame clones and leaves some out. The D gene and trimming were derived from the DNA, and the V and J assignments and clone size from that table. The sample gives more than 100,000 clones, approximately 84% of which show up once; 17% is in the top ten. Germline CDR1 reads SGHTA; CDR2 reads FQGNSA. The CDR3 contains 14 residues. V lost 0 bases to trimming and J lost 6 bases; unmatched junction nucleotides: 2. The sample consisted of peripheral blood. The TCR was taken from a woman aged 80 or over with acute or convalescent COVID-19. The chain links TRBV7-2 to TRBJ2-5, with 9 bases matching TRBD2. The chain's CDR3 is CASSLASSGKTQYF. In nucleotides, the CDR3 is TGTGCCAGCAGCTTAGCCTCTAGCGGGAAGACCCAGTACTTC.